Listed below are T cell receptor beta chains from one sample, sequenced in a study of blood T cells in healthy people across ages. MiXCR, run by TCRdb on the 5' RACE reads, gives a single entry per CDR3 protein. The repertoire holds 550,000 to 800,000 distinct CDR3 sequences, with roughly 21% as singletons. The sample consisted of blood. These receptors were collected from a man in his 70s in good health. Both conserved end residues are part of each CDR3. D genes are given only for firm matches. The size entry is marked missing in some rows and otherwise reads once, few, many or a size class.

size | J | V | D | length | CDR3 | DNA
. | TRBJ1-2 | TRBV6-1 | . | 13 | CASSARPDYGYTF | TGTGCCAGCAGTGCCCGGCCAGACTATGGCTACACCTTC
. | TRBJ2-5 | TRBV2 | . | 13 | CASSGGNQETQYF | TGTGCCAGCAGTGGCGGCAACCAAGAGACCCAGTACTTC
few | TRBJ2-5 | TRBV4-1 | . | 15 | CASSQEATPQETQYF | TGCGCCAGCAGCCAAGAGGCAACCCCCCAAGAGACCCAGTACTTC
few | TRBJ2-4 | TRBV3-1 | TRBD2 | 14 | CASSREDTKNIQYF | TGTGCCAGCAGTCGGGAGGATACCAAAAACATTCAGTACTTC
few | TRBJ1-1 | TRBV29-1 | . | 11 | CSVEDGAEAFF | TGCAGCGTTGAAGACGGGGCTGAAGCTTTCTTT
. | TRBJ1-1 | TRBV27 | TRBD1 | 15 | CASSLWGQGGAEAFF | TGTGCCAGCAGTTTATGGGGACAGGGGGGGGCTGAAGCTTTCTTT
. | TRBJ2-7 | TRBV28 | . | 15 | CASSLETRGSYEQYF | TGTGCCAGCAGTTTAGAAACACGGGGATCCTACGAGCAGTACTTC
many | TRBJ2-7 | TRBV7-2 | . | 13 | CASSLGVPREQYF | TGTGCCAGCAGCTTAGGGGTTCCTAGAGAGCAGTACTTC
many | TRBJ2-5 | TRBV5-1 | . | 14 | CASSLAGIQETQYF | TGCGCCAGCAGCTTGGCCGGGATCCAAGAGACCCAGTACTTC
. | TRBJ2-1 | TRBV2 | . | 12 | CASRPTYNEQFF | TGTGCCAGCAGGCCAACCTACAATGAGCAGTTCTTC
few | TRBJ2-1 | TRBV5-1 | . | 14 | CASSLDEGRYEQFF | TGCGCCAGCAGCTTGGATGAGGGGCGCTATGAGCAGTTCTTC
. | TRBJ2-1 | TRBV10-2 | TRBD2 | 14 | CASSAGLAANEQFF | TGCGCCAGCAGTGCGGGACTAGCGGCCAATGAGCAGTTCTTC
. | TRBJ2-5 | TRBV7-3 | TRBD2 | 15 | CASSSGGTREETQYF | TGTGCCAGCAGCTCGGGGGGGACAAGGGAAGAGACCCAGTACTTC
. | TRBJ2-1 | TRBV4-2 | . | 16 | CASSHSVRAAYNEQFF | TGTGCCAGCAGCCACTCGGTTAGGGCAGCCTACAATGAGCAGTTCTTC
. | TRBJ2-5 | TRBV2 | TRBD1 | 15 | CASSAIGTEQETQYF | TGTGCCAGCAGTGCGATCGGGACAGAACAAGAGACCCAGTACTTC
. | TRBJ2-3 | TRBV5-1 | TRBD2 | 16 | CASSKGLADDTDTQYF | TGCGCCAGCAGCAAGGGACTAGCGGACGACACAGATACGCAGTATTTT
. | TRBJ2-1 | TRBV7-9 | . | 13 | CASSLEAAAEQFF | TGTGCCAGCAGCTTAGAGGCGGCCGCGGAGCAGTTCTTC
few | TRBJ2-1 | TRBV10-3 | TRBD2 | 16 | CAISEGLADTYNEQFF | TGTGCCATCAGTGAGGGACTAGCGGACACCTACAATGAGCAGTTCTTC
many | TRBJ2-7 | TRBV4-3 | . | 16 | CASSQGLGQESYEQYF | TGCGCCAGCAGCCAGGGATTGGGTCAGGAGTCCTACGAGCAGTACTTC
. | TRBJ2-5 | TRBV19 | . | 15 | CASSRPGPAGETQYF | TGTGCCAGTAGTCGCCCGGGGCCCGCTGGAGAGACCCAGTACTTC
many | TRBJ1-4 | TRBV7-9 | TRBD1 | 15 | CASSYTGTGGEKLFF | TGTGCCAGCAGCTACACCGGGACAGGTGGAGAAAAACTGTTTTTT
few | TRBJ1-2 | TRBV2 | . | 13 | CASSERANYGYTF | TGTGCCAGCAGTGAAAGAGCTAACTATGGCTACACCTTC
few | TRBJ2-7 | TRBV7-3 | . | 13 | CASSIQGFGEQYF | TGTGCCAGCAGCATACAGGGATTTGGCGAGCAGTACTTC
. | TRBJ1-1 | TRBV11-2 | . | 13 | CASSLDAGPEAFF | TGTGCCAGCAGCTTAGACGCAGGGCCCGAAGCTTTCTTT
few | TRBJ1-1 | TRBV5-1 | . | 13 | CASSISRNTEAFF | TGCGCCAGCAGCATATCACGGAACACTGAAGCTTTCTTT
few | TRBJ2-7 | TRBV5-1 | TRBD1 | 14 | CASSAETGGYEQYF | TGCGCCAGCAGCGCAGAAACAGGGGGCTACGAGCAGTACTTC
. | TRBJ2-6 | TRBV18 | . | 16 | CASSPISSSGANVLTF | TGTGCCAGCTCACCAATTTCGAGCTCTGGGGCCAACGTCCTGACTTTC
few | TRBJ1-1 | TRBV6-5 | . | 15 | CASSYSWGAGTEAFF | TGTGCCAGCAGTTACTCGTGGGGCGCGGGCACTGAAGCTTTCTTT
. | TRBJ2-7 | TRBV3-1 | . | 12 | CASSQRQGPCVF | TGTGCCAGCAGCCAGCGGCAGGGACCGTGTGTCTTC
few | TRBJ2-1 | TRBV3-1 | TRBD2 | 17 | CASSLRTSPQIGNEQFF | TGTGCCAGCAGCCTGAGGACTAGCCCTCAGATCGGCAATGAGCAGTTCTTC
. | TRBJ2-5 | TRBV25-1 | . | 13 | CASSDNTLLVQYF | TGTGCCAGCAGTGATAATACCTTGCTAGTTCAGTACTTC
. | TRBJ2-3 | TRBV20-1 | TRBD2 | 16 | CSALPGSGSMPDTQYF | TGCAGTGCCCTCCCGGGGAGCGGGAGTATGCCAGATACGCAGTATTTT
. | TRBJ2-1 | TRBV6-2/TRBV6-3 | TRBD2 | 15 | CASRGSGRDHNEQFF | TGTGCCAGCAGGGGTAGCGGGAGGGACCACAATGAGCAGTTCTTC
few | TRBJ2-3 | TRBV11-2 | . | 17 | CASSLTGARDTPDTQYF | TGTGCCAGCAGCTTAACCGGGGCCCGGGACACCCCGGATACGCAGTATTTT
few | TRBJ2-3 | TRBV20-1 | TRBD2 | 14 | CSATGTSFTDTQYF | TGCAGTGCTACCGGGACTAGCTTCACAGATACGCAGTATTTT